This TCR beta chain was identified during a study of regulatory T cells in long-lasting Graves disease. As for time point: newly diagnosed GD, antithyroid drugs for less than 3 months. RNA from PBMCs was the source of the TCR library. The CDR3 has 15 residues. V lost 5 bases to trimming and J lost 7 bases, with 17 bases between them. Germline assignment: CDR1 SGHTA and CDR2 FQGNSA. CDR3 regions were amplified by Arm-PCR using iRepertoire HTBI primers to build TCR beta libraries. TCRdb reprocessed the multiplex PCR reads via MiXCR and lists one record per CDR3 protein. Among approximately 540,000 distinct CDR3 sequences listed, approximately 12% were seen once. The data also belong to a second study, concerning T cells in Graves' hyperthyroidism and ophthalmopathy. That source reports: With a median lead of approximately 6.4 months before onset, the model predicted ophthalmopathy.

This clonotype was obtained from a woman aged 25 to 39 with Graves disease. Specimen: peripheral blood mononuclear cells (PBMCs), collected at new diagnosis, from a patient treated with antithyroid drugs. The V gene is TRBV7-2, the J gene TRBJ2-2; D perhaps matches TRBD2 (5 bases). CDR3 loop: CASSPPRGMGGELFF. CDR3 nucleotide sequence: TGTGCCAGCAGCCCCCCCCGGGGAATGGGCGGGGAGCTGTTTTTT.